These 14 T cell receptor beta chains originate from one sample sequenced in a study of blood T cell repertoires in COVID-19 (dated by TCRdb to the early 2020s). The library relied on the immunoSEQ multiplex PCR assay. The table was pulled from immuneACCESS by TCRdb, which kept in-frame rearrangements only. Such tables lose some clones; where checked, under half of the loss comes from unresolved V genes, and the rest has no known cause. The sample includes under 100,000 clones, with roughly 80% observed a single time. Approximately 25% of the sample goes to the ten largest clones. The sequencing sample was made of peripheral blood. These receptors came from an elderly man with active or convalescent COVID-19.

The V call is TRBV23-1, the J call TRBJ1-5; 8 nucleotides match TRBD1. TRBV23-1 is designated an ORF whose function remains uncertain. The CDR3 covers 18 residues. After removal of 2 bases from V and 0 bases from J, the junction contained 9 bases not matched to a gene. This chain's CDR3 is CASSQVPGQDYSNQPQHF. The CDR3 DNA follows: TGCGCCAGCAGTCAAGTCCCGGGACAGGATTATAGCAATCAGCCCCAGCATTTT.

The J gene is TRBJ2-1, the V gene TRBV7-2; possible D gene TRBD1, 6 bases. The CDR3 consists of 15 residues. CDR1 is SGHTA, CDR2 FQGNSA, per germline. V gave up 2 bases and J gave up 4 bases, with 12 bases separating them. The CDR3 loop reads CASSLSQGQYNEQFF. The CDR3 bases are TGTGCCAGCAGCTTATCGCAGGGACAATACAATGAGCAGTTCTTC.

The V gene is TRBV10-3, the J gene TRBJ1-6; 10 positions agree with TRBD1. The germline gives CDR1 ENHRY, CDR2 SYGVKD. V shed 6 bases, J shed 6 bases, and the junction held 8 bases outside the gene matches. The CDR3 totals 16 residues. CDR3 nucleotide sequence: TGTGCCATCAGCTTCGGACAGGGGGTCTCTAATTCACCCCTCCACTTT. The encoded protein is CAISFGQGVSNSPLHF.

The chain carries TRBV2 and TRBJ1-2; 9 nucleotides match TRBD1. V trimming: 3 bases; J trimming: 4 bases; junction bases outside the gene matches: 3. The CDR3 extends over 14 amino acids. CDR1 and CDR2 from the germline V gene are SNHLY and FYNNEI. The CDR3 reads CASSDDRGSYGYTF. The DNA of the CDR3 is TGTGCCAGCAGTGACGACAGGGGGTCCTATGGCTACACCTTC.

This sequence joins TRBV6-2 or TRBV6-3 and TRBJ1-5, with D possibly matching TRBD1 (5 bases). Trimming removed 5 bases at V and 5 bases at J, with 13 bases between. The germline V gene encodes CDR1 MNHEY and CDR2 SVGEGT. The CDR3 spans 14 residues. The DNA of the CDR3 is TGTGCCAGCAGTGTGGGGCAGATCTATCAGCCCCAGCATTTT. This gives the protein CASSVGQIYQPQHF.

The V and J genes are TRBV18 and TRBJ2-2; 8 bases are shared with TRBD1. After removal of 3 bases from V and 4 bases from J, the junction contained 1 base not matched to a gene. The length of the CDR3 is 14 residues. Germline V gene data show CDR1 as KGHSH and CDR2 as LQKENI. Written as DNA, the CDR3 is TGTGCCAGCTCACCGGACAGGGCCACCGGGGAGCTGTTTTTT. Its protein product is CASSPDRATGELFF. Drawing the rest from reference TRBV18 and TRBJ2-2, the complete variable domain is NAGVMQNPRHLVRRRGQEARLRCSPMKGHSHVYWYRQLPEEGLKFMVYLQKENIIDESGMPKERFSAEFPKEGPSILRIQQVVRGDSAAYFCASSPDRATGELFFGEGSRLTVL.

The gene calls are TRBV29-1 and TRBJ1-5; 7 bases line up with TRBD1. With 6 bases clipped from V and 4 bases from J, the junction kept 9 bases outside the gene matches. The V gene's germline CDR1 is SQVTM and CDR2 ANQGSEA. CDR3 length equals 14 residues. The CDR3 loop is CSVGGTDRNQPQHF. CDR3 in DNA: TGCAGCGTGGGTGGGACAGATCGGAATCAGCCCCAGCATTTT.

The gene calls are TRBV9 and TRBJ2-3; D is uncertain. The CDR3 length is 16 residues. The V gene lost 0 bases and the J gene lost 0 bases, with 11 bases spanning the gap. CDR1 is SGDLS, CDR2 YYNGEE, per germline. The CDR3 DNA is TGTGCCAGCAGCGTAGGGGCAAGCCTGAGCACAGATACGCAGTATTTT. Residues: CASSVGASLSTDTQYF.

This clone has a handful of counts. This rearrangement joins TRBV6-5 to TRBJ1-1; D is unresolved. This CDR3 spans 13 amino acids. V was shortened by 5 bases and J by 0 bases, with 7 bases between the two germline ends. Germline loops: CDR1 MNHEY, CDR2 SVGAGI. CDR3 bases: TGTGCCAGCAGTAGGCAGGTGAACACTGAAGCTTTCTTT. This gives the protein CASSRQVNTEAFF.

This clone has more than one count but fewer than ten. The V gene is TRBV2, the J gene TRBJ1-4, with 7 bases lining up with TRBD1. Per the germline V gene, CDR1 is SNHLY and CDR2 is FYNNEI. The CDR3 totals 14 residues. V was clipped by 4 bases and J by 7 bases; unmatched bases: 6. In nucleotides, the CDR3 is TGTGCCAGCAGTGTGGAGGGGACAGTTGAAAAACTGTTTTTT. This translates into CASSVEGTVEKLFF.

A word on this clone: This may be a read error: a much more frequent sequence differs by one nucleotide. Other nucleotide sequences in the sample specify the same CDR3. This chain connects TRBV19 to TRBJ1-4, with 7 bases matching TRBD1. The germline CDR1 and CDR2 sequences are LNHDA and SQIVND (reference sequence). The V segment lost 5 bases and the J segment 3 bases; nucleotides outside the gene matches: 3. The CDR3 is 14 amino acids. The CDR3 here is CASSPQGANEKLFF. The DNA of the CDR3 is TGTGCCAGTAGTCCCCAGGGGGCTAATGAAAAACTGTTTTTT.

The J gene is TRBJ1-5, the V gene TRBV2, with D uncertain. Germline CDR1 SNHLY, CDR2 FYNNEI. Trimming removed 8 bases from V and 9 bases from J, with 11 bases in between. The CDR3 consists of 11 residues. The DNA for the CDR3 is TGTGCCAGCGGTCCGGGAGGGCCCCAGCATTTT. It encodes CASGPGGPQHF.

The rearrangement links TRBV6-5 to TRBJ1-2; D unresolved. Looked up from germline, CDR1 is MNHEY and CDR2 is SVGAGI. The CDR3 is 14 residues long. V was shortened by 8 bases and J by 4 bases, with 17 bases between the two germline ends. As DNA, the CDR3 is TGTGCCAGCGAGGAGGGAGGGTTGATCTATGGCTACACCTTC. This codes for CASEEGGLIYGYTF.

This sequence joins TRBV19 and TRBJ2-7; possibly TRBD2 for D (6 bases). Trimming removed 7 bases at V and 0 bases at J, with 19 bases between. The CDR3 runs to 16 residues. Germline V gene lookup returns CDR1 LNHDA and CDR2 SQIVND (reference sequence). DNA of the CDR3: TGTGCCAGTACTCCTTCCGCCGGGGGAAGCTCCTACGAGCAGTACTTC. Its protein is CASTPSAGGSSYEQYF.